The clone carrying this T cell receptor (beta chain) was seen many times. This entry belongs to a study of molecular identifiers for immune sequencing clone quantification. TCRdb reanalysed the PCR reads using MiXCR and keeps one entry per CDR3 protein. The sample gives under 650,000 distinct CDR3 sequences, about 20% of which show up once; roughly 0.9% is in the top ten. V lost 4 bases to trimming and J lost 3 bases; unmatched junction nucleotides: 8. Germline V gives CDR1 DFQATT, CDR2 SNEGSKA (reference sequence). The CDR3 covers 15 residues. This receptor was identified in a human donor in good health. Some libraries in this study had Jurkat cell RNA spiked in. Sample: naive CD8+ T cells from blood, with Jurkat cell RNA spiked in. The sample's subset: FACS-sorted CD8+CD4-CCR7+CD45RA+ naive T cells. This chain links TRBV20-1 with TRBJ1-5, with TRBD1 identical over 8 bases. CDR3 in DNA: TGCAGTGCTATCGGACAGGGTCCGTACAATCAGCCCCAGCATTTT. Translating it yields CSAIGQGPYNQPQHF.